Sequencing of this T cell receptor (beta chain) was carried out in a study of high-grade serous ovarian cancer treatment subgroups. The study's findings and limits: Repertoire similarity ranged about 0.1 to 0.79 between tumors of one patient. Spatial context was lost because tumors were sequenced in bulk.

Remarks on this clone: Its target is unknown.

Assay used: immunoSEQ multiplex PCR; TCRdb lists only in-frame clones, some missing. In the table there are fewer than 35,000 clones, around 84% of which are singletons. Tumor samples were obtained before definitive surgery or chemotherapy. Trimming took 8 bases from V and 1 from J, leaving 20 bases between them. CDR3 length: 17 amino acids. Germline V gene lookup returns CDR1 LGHNT and CDR2 FRNRAP. The sequence came from a human donor with high-grade serous ovarian cancer. J is TRBJ1-4 and V is TRBV12-5; tentatively, D is TRBD1 (5 bases). The source material was tumor tissue. The DNA for the CDR3 is TGTGCTAGTCAGGTGGGACTTACCCCAGGAACTAATGAAAAACTGTTTTTT. Residues: CASQVGLTPGTNEKLFF.